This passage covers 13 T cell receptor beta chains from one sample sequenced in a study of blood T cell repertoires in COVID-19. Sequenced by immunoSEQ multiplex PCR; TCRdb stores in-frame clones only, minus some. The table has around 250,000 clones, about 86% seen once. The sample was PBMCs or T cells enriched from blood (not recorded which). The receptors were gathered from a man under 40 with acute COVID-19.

CDR3 region: CASSGQGDQPQHF. CDR3 in DNA: TGTGCCAGCAGTGGACAAGGGGATCAGCCCCAGCATTTT. V and J are TRBV2 and TRBJ1-5, with a weak D call TRBD1 (5 bases). The CDR3 has 13 amino acids. Germline-derived CDR1 and CDR2 are SNHLY and FYNNEI. V was pared by 4 bases and J by 5 bases, with 9 bases between.

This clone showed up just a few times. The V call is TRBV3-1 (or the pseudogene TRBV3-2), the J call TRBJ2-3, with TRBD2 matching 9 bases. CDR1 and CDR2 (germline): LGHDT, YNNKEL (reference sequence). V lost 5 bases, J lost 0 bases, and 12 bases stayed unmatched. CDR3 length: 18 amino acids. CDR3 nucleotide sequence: TGTGCCAGCAGCTCAAGCGGGGGGAGATCTTATAGCACAGATACGCAGTATTTT. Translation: CASSSSGGRSYSTDTQYF.

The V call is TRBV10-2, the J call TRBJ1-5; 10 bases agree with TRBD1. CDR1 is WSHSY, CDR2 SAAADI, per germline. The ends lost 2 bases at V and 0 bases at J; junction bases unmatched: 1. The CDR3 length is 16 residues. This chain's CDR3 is CASSEGTGVSNQPQHF. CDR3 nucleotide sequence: TGCGCCAGCAGTGAGGGGACAGGGGTTAGCAATCAGCCCCAGCATTTT.

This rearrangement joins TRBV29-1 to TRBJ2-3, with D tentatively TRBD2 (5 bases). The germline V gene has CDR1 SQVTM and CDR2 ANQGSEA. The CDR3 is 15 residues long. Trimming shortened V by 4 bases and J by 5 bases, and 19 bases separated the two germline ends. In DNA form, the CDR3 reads TGCAGCGTTGGGGCTAGCTTGTTAAGGGTAGATACGCAGTATTTT. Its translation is CSVGASLLRVDTQYF.

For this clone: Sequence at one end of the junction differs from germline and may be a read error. The CDR3 coding sequence is TGTGCCAGCAGCCTAGCTAGCGGGTTAGATACGCAGTATTTT. Translated: CASSLASGLDTQYF. V and J are TRBV7-6 and TRBJ2-3; 8 bases line up with TRBD2. Germline V gene lookup returns CDR1 SGHVS and CDR2 FNYEAQ. The CDR3 loop spans 14 amino acids. The full variable domain, in which reference TRBV7-6 and TRBJ2-3 provide the parts outside the CDR3, is GAGVSQSPRYKVTKRGQDVALRCDPISGHVSLYWYRQALGQGPEFLTYFNYEAQQDKSGLPNDRFSAERPEGSISTLTIQRTEQRDSAMYRCASSLASGLDTQYFGPGTRLTVL.

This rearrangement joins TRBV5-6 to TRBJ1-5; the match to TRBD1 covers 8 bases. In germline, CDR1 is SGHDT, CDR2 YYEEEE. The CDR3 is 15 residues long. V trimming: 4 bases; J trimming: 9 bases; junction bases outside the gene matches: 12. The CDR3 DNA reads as TGTGCCAGCAGCCCTGGGGACAGGCGAAATGGGCCCCAGCATTTT. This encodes CASSPGDRRNGPQHF.

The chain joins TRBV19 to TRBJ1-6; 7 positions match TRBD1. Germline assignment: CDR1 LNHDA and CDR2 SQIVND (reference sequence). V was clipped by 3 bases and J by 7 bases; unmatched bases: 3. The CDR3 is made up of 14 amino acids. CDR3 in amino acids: CASSMWDSNSPLHF. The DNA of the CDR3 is TGTGCCAGTAGTATGTGGGACAGCAATTCACCCCTCCACTTT.

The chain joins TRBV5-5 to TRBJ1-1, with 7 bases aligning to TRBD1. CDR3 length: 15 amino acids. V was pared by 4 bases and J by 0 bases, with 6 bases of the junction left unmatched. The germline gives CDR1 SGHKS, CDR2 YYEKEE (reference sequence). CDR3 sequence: CASSVNRGLNTEAFF. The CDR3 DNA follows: TGTGCCAGCAGCGTGAACAGGGGTTTGAACACTGAAGCTTTCTTT.

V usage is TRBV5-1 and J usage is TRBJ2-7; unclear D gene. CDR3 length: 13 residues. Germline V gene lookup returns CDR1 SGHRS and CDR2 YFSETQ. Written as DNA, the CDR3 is TGTGCCAGCAGCTTGGATCTAAACTACGAGCAGTACGTC. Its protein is CASSLDLNYEQYV.

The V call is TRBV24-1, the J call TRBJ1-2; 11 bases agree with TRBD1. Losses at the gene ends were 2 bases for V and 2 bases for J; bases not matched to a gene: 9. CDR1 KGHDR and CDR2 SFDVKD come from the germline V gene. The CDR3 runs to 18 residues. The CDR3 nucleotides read TGTGCCACCAGTGATTCCGGACAGGGGGCTGTTCGGAACTATGGCTACACCTTC. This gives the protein CATSDSGQGAVRNYGYTF.

Here the CDR3 reads CASSGGGPNYGYTF. Written as DNA, the CDR3 is TGTGCCAGCAGCGGGGGAGGACCTAACTATGGCTACACCTTC. The V gene is TRBV5-5, the J gene TRBJ1-2, with D perhaps TRBD1 (5 bases). The CDR3 consists of 14 residues. Germline V gene sequence: CDR1 SGHKS, CDR2 YYEKEE (reference sequence). V was pared by 4 bases and J by 0 bases, with 10 bases between. Drawing the rest from reference TRBV5-5 and TRBJ1-2, the complete variable domain is DAGVTQSPTHLIKTRGQQVTLRCSPISGHKSVSWYQQVLGQGPQFIFQYYEKEERGRGNFPDRFSARQFPNYSSELNVNALLLGDSALYLCASSGGGPNYGYTFGSGTRLTVV.

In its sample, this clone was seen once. The CDR3 reads CASSLVRHSYGYTF. CDR3 in DNA: TGTGCCAGCAGCTTAGTTCGACACAGCTATGGCTACACCTTC. The chain couples TRBV7-9 to TRBJ1-2, with D hard to call. The germline V and J ends were trimmed by 1 base and 4 bases, with 10 bases remaining between them. This CDR3 is built from 14 residues. Per germline, CDR1 SEHNR and CDR2 FQNEAQ (reference sequence).

The CDR3: CASSYAPGDSGNTIYF. CDR3 in DNA: TGTGCCAGCAGTTACGCTCCCGGGGACTCTGGAAACACCATATATTTT. This chain joins TRBV6-5 and TRBJ1-3; D not certain. Between the trimmed V and J ends, which lost 2 bases and 0 bases, there was a span of 11 bases. This CDR3 spans 16 amino acids. Germline CDR1 is MNHEY and CDR2 is SVGAGI.